The rows below give T cell receptor beta chains drawn from one sample of a study of blood T cell repertoires in COVID-19. Produced via immunoSEQ multiplex PCR; TCRdb's table is partial and in-frame only. The sample yields about 320,000 clones, about 82% seen once. Source material: peripheral blood. Receptors originate from a human donor in a cohort sampled during active COVID-19. Both conserved end residues are part of each CDR3. A D gene is named only where the DNA matches it firmly. Clone size is stated in some rows and not others, as once, few, many or a class when expanded.

v_gene: TRBV4-1; j_gene: TRBJ2-7; abundance: .; d_gene: TRBD2; CDR3aa: CASSQGPVGTSFYEQYF; CDR3nt: TGCGCCAGCAGCCAAGGACCCGTCGGGACTAGTTTTTACGAGCAGTACTTC
v_gene: TRBV2; j_gene: TRBJ1-1; abundance: .; d_gene: .; CDR3aa: CASSGGGEGTEAFF; CDR3nt: TGTGCCAGCAGCGGGGGAGGGGAAGGGACTGAAGCTTTCTTT
v_gene: TRBV3-1/TRBV3-2; j_gene: TRBJ1-2; abundance: .; d_gene: .; CDR3aa: CASSQDLAEDSYGYTF; CDR3nt: TGTGCCAGCAGCCAAGATCTAGCAGAAGATAGCTATGGCTACACCTTC
v_gene: TRBV6-1; j_gene: TRBJ2-3; abundance: once; d_gene: TRBD1; CDR3aa: CASSDDREDTQYF; CDR3nt: TGTGCCAGCAGTGATGACAGGGAAGATACGCAGTATTTT
v_gene: TRBV2; j_gene: TRBJ1-2; abundance: .; d_gene: .; CDR3aa: CASSEGWGRPYGYTF; CDR3nt: TGTGCCAGCAGTGAAGGTTGGGGCAGGCCCTATGGCTACACCTTC
v_gene: TRBV28; j_gene: TRBJ2-7; abundance: .; d_gene: .; CDR3aa: CASSFSLAQYF; CDR3nt: TGTGCCAGCAGTTTCTCGTTAGCGCAGTACTTC
v_gene: TRBV30; j_gene: TRBJ1-2; abundance: .; d_gene: .; CDR3aa: CAWSQTNYGYTF; CDR3nt: TGTGCCTGGAGTCAGACTAACTATGGCTACACCTTC
v_gene: TRBV6-5; j_gene: TRBJ2-1; abundance: .; d_gene: TRBD1; CDR3aa: CASSSTGVSYNEQFF; CDR3nt: TGTGCCAGCAGTTCGACAGGGGTCTCCTACAATGAGCAGTTCTTC
v_gene: TRBV20-1; j_gene: TRBJ2-1; abundance: .; d_gene: .; CDR3aa: CSASIHGEQFF; CDR3nt: TGCAGTGCTAGCATCCACGGTGAGCAGTTCTTC
v_gene: TRBV7-2; j_gene: TRBJ1-6; abundance: once; d_gene: .; CDR3aa: CASSFSGYDSPLHF; CDR3nt: TGTGCCAGCAGCTTTTCAGGGTATGATTCACCCCTCCACTTT
v_gene: TRBV19; j_gene: TRBJ1-2; abundance: .; d_gene: .; CDR3aa: CASSAPGGYTF; CDR3nt: TGTGCCAGTAGTGCTCCTGGCGGCTACACCTTC
v_gene: TRBV4-2; j_gene: TRBJ2-2; abundance: .; d_gene: .; CDR3aa: CASSQPGTDTGELFF; CDR3nt: TGTGCCAGCAGCCAACCGGGAACTGACACCGGGGAGCTGTTTTTT
v_gene: TRBV18; j_gene: TRBJ1-4; abundance: .; d_gene: .; CDR3aa: CASSPPPTGVGEKLFF; CDR3nt: TGTGCCAGCTCACCACCCCCGACGGGGGTGGGGGAAAAACTGTTTTTT
v_gene: TRBV2; j_gene: TRBJ2-7; abundance: .; d_gene: .; CDR3aa: CASERDSYEQYF; CDR3nt: TGTGCCAGCGAACGGGACTCCTACGAGCAGTACTTC
v_gene: TRBV20-1; j_gene: TRBJ1-4; abundance: .; d_gene: TRBD1; CDR3aa: CSASRGQPNEKLFF; CDR3nt: TGCAGTGCTAGTAGGGGACAGCCTAATGAAAAACTGTTTTTT
v_gene: TRBV2; j_gene: TRBJ1-6; abundance: .; d_gene: TRBD1; CDR3aa: CASSEPPDRGLSPLHF; CDR3nt: TGTGCCAGCAGTGAACCGCCAGACAGGGGTCTGTCACCCCTCCACTTT
v_gene: TRBV4-2; j_gene: TRBJ1-5; abundance: .; d_gene: TRBD1; CDR3aa: CASSQSGTGNQPQHF; CDR3nt: TGTGCCAGCAGCCAAAGCGGGACAGGGAATCAGCCCCAGCATTTT
v_gene: TRBV20-1; j_gene: TRBJ1-2; abundance: .; d_gene: .; CDR3aa: CSASSINYGYTF; CDR3nt: TGCAGTGCTAGTTCCATTAACTATGGCTACACCTTC
v_gene: TRBV19; j_gene: TRBJ2-5; abundance: .; d_gene: .; CDR3aa: CASSIVVAETQYF; CDR3nt: TGTGCCAGTAGTATAGTAGTTGCAGAGACCCAGTACTTC
v_gene: TRBV15; j_gene: TRBJ1-2; abundance: .; d_gene: TRBD1; CDR3aa: CATSREQGEANYGYTF; CDR3nt: TGTGCCACCAGCAGAGAGCAGGGGGAAGCTAACTATGGCTACACCTTC
v_gene: TRBV5-3; j_gene: TRBJ2-2; abundance: .; d_gene: TRBD2; CDR3aa: CARSPREGSNTGELFF; CDR3nt: TGTGCCAGAAGCCCGAGGGAGGGGTCGAACACCGGGGAGCTGTTTTTT
v_gene: TRBV6-5; j_gene: TRBJ2-5; abundance: .; d_gene: TRBD2; CDR3aa: CASSLTSGVETQYF; CDR3nt: TGTGCCAGCAGCCTGACTAGCGGGGTAGAGACCCAGTACTTC
v_gene: TRBV18; j_gene: TRBJ2-2; abundance: .; d_gene: .; CDR3aa: CASSPFSGTGELFF; CDR3nt: TGTGCCAGCTCACCATTTTCGGGGACCGGGGAGCTGTTTTTT